This TCR beta chain was identified in a study of cytomegalovirus exposure and HLA in healthy donors. General study findings and limits: Generally TCR sequences proved uncommon, though certain public TCRs appeared in numerous donors.

Comment on this clone: Antigen unknown.

This CDR3 is 13 amino acids long. CDR1 is MNHEY, CDR2 SMNVEV, per germline (reference sequence). Germline trimming cut 8 bases from V and 9 bases from J; bases unmatched to any gene: 13. Produced via immunoSEQ multiplex PCR; TCRdb's table is partial and in-frame only. This sample has about 360,000 clones, with 70% to 90% found just once. Sequencing input: PBMCs. The rearrangement joins TRBV27 to TRBJ2-7; TRBD2 aligns across 7 bases. This clonotype originated in a woman between 18 and 30 years old in good health and CMV-seronegative. The CDR3 sequence: CASRGQGGVGQYF. As DNA, the CDR3 is TGTGCCAGCCGCGGGCAGGGAGGGGTCGGGCAGTACTTC.